The clone carrying this TCR beta chain was seen only a few times. Its antigen is still unknown. The data were obtained in a study of T-cell memory formation after mild COVID-19. General study findings and limits: There was no confirmation that second-wave clones peaking on day 37 were SARS-CoV-2 specific.

CDR1 is SGHRS and CDR2 is YFSETQ in the germline V gene. The CDR3 covers 16 residues. The V end was cut by 2 bases, the J end by 4 bases, with 18 bases between. TCRdb recomputed calls from the 5' RACE reads with MiXCR, one row per CDR3 protein. The sample lists tens of thousands of distinct CDR3 sequences; roughly 23% were seen once. The source material was PBMCs or a T cell subset sorted from them (not recorded which). The V call is TRBV5-1, the J call TRBJ1-1; D is possibly TRBD1 (6 bases). This TCR was recovered from a young man who had mild COVID-19 (a few samples of this study predate the infection). Cell type and time point are not known. Here the CDR3 reads CASSLGSGGAGTEAFF. The CDR3 bases are TGCGCCAGCAGCTTAGGTTCCGGGGGCGCGGGCACTGAAGCTTTCTTT.